This TCR beta chain was identified during a study of blood T cell repertoires in COVID-19. At the level of the study: In each case, the material was cDNA or gDNA derived from T cells, B-cell-depleted T cells, or PBMCs.

Trimming pared 1 base from V and 5 bases from J, leaving 11 bases between. The CDR3 runs to 14 residues. Germline V gene lookup returns CDR1 SEHNR and CDR2 FQNEAQ (reference sequence). Seattle patient enrollment occurred during active infection, with longitudinal follow-up thereafter. Clones were sequenced by immunoSEQ multiplex PCR, and TCRdb holds only the in-frame ones, with some missing. In the table there are about half a million clones, nearly 90% of which are singletons. J is TRBJ1-2 and V is TRBV7-9; D unclear. This sequence originates from a man aged 18 to 30 with COVID-19, enrolled during active disease. Material for sequencing was peripheral blood. The CDR3 reads CASSLETSTYGYTF. CDR3 coding DNA: TGTGCCAGCAGCTTAGAAACGAGTACTTATGGCTACACCTTC.